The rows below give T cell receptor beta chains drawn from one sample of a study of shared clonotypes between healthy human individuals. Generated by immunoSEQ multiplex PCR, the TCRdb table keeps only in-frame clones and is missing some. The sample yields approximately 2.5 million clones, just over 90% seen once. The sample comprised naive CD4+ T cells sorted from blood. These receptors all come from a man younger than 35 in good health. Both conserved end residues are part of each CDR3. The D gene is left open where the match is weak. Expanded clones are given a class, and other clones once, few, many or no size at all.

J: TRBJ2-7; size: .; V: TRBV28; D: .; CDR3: CASSRASSYEQYF; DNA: TGTGCCAGCAGTCGAGCTAGCTCCTACGAGCAGTACTTC
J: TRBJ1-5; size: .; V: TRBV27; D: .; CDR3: CASSLPGDNQPQHF; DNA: TGTGCCAGCAGTTTACCGGGGGATAATCAGCCCCAGCATTTT
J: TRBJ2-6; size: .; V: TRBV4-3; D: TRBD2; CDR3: CASSQVTGGSGANVLTF; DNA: TGCGCCAGCAGCCAAGTGACGGGGGGCTCTGGGGCCAACGTCCTGACTTTC
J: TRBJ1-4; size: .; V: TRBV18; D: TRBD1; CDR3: CASSTSDTGGANEKLFF; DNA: TGTGCCAGCTCAACAAGCGACACAGGGGGTGCTAATGAAAAACTGTTTTTT
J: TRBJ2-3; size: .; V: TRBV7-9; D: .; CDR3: CASSPRDGSTDTQYF; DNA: TGTGCCAGCAGCCCCCGGGACGGAAGCACAGATACGCAGTATTTT
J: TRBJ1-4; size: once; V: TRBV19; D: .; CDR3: CASHPPGPNEKLFF; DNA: TGTGCCAGTCACCCCCCTGGGCCAAATGAAAAACTGTTTTTT
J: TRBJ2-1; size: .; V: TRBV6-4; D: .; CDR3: CASSLFKENEQFF; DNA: TGTGCCAGCAGTCTCTTCAAAGAGAATGAGCAGTTCTTC
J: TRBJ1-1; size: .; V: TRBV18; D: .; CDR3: CASSPASGRGTEAFF; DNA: TGTGCCAGCTCACCGGCATCAGGAAGGGGCACTGAAGCTTTCTTT
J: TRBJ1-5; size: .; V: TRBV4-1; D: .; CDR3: CASSQNRDSNQPQHF; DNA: TGCGCCAGCAGCCAAAACCGGGACAGCAATCAGCCCCAGCATTTT
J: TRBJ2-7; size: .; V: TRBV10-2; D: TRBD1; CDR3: CASRADRGASYEQYF; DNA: TGCGCCAGCAGGGCGGACAGGGGGGCCTCCTACGAGCAGTACTTC
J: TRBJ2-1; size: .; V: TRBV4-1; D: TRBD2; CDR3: CASSLSSGAYNEQFF; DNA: TGCGCCAGCAGCCTATCTAGCGGTGCCTACAATGAGCAGTTCTTC
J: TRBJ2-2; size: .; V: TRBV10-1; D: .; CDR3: CASSESRSLNTGELFF; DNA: TGCGCCAGCAGTGAGTCCAGGTCCTTGAACACCGGGGAGCTGTTTTTT
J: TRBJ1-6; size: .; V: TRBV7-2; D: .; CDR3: CASSLGFGRGSPLHF; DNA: TGTGCCAGCAGCTTAGGGTTTGGGAGGGGTTCACCCCTCCACTTT
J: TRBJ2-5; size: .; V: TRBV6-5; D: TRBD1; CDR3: CASSWGQPSETQYF; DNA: TGTGCCAGCAGCTGGGGACAGCCATCGGAGACCCAGTACTTC
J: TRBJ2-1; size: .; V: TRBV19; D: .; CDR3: CASSIGGISYNEQFF; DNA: TGTGCCAGTAGTATTGGGGGCATCTCCTACAATGAGCAGTTCTTC
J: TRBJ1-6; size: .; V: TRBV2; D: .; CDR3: CASSGQAGLGNSPLHF; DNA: TGTGCCAGCAGTGGCCAAGCCGGGCTTGGAAATTCACCCCTCCACTTT
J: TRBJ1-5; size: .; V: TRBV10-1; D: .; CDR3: CASSGEVRDQPQHF; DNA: TGCGCCAGCAGTGGGGAAGTGAGGGATCAGCCCCAGCATTTT
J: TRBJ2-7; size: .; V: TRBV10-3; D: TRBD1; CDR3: CAISTKTGDYEQYF; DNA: TGTGCCATCAGTACCAAGACAGGGGACTACGAGCAGTACTTC
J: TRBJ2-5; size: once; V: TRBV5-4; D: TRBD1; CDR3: CASSLRQGEETQYF; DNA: TGTGCCAGCAGCTTGAGACAGGGCGAAGAGACCCAGTACTTC
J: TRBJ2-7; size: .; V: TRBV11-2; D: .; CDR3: CASSSRWTESYEQYF; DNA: TGTGCCAGCAGCTCGCGGTGGACAGAAAGTTACGAGCAGTACTTC
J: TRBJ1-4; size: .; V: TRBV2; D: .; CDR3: CASSELREEKLFF; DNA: TGTGCCAGCAGTGAGCTCAGGGAGGAAAAACTGTTTTTT
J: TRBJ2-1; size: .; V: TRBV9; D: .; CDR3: CASSGEGNEQFF; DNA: TGTGCCAGCAGCGGCGAGGGCAATGAGCAGTTCTTC
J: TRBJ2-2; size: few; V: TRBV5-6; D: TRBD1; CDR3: CASSAGTGGAGELFF; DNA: TGTGCCAGCAGCGCCGGGACAGGGGGGGCCGGGGAGCTGTTTTTT
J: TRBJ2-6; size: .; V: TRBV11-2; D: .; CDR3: CASSLGEANVLTF; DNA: TGTGCCAGCAGCCTCGGGGAAGCCAACGTCCTGACTTTC
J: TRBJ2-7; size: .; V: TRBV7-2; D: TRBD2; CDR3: CASSLWAGGPNEQYF; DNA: TGTGCCAGCAGCCTCTGGGCGGGGGGGCCAAACGAGCAGTACTTC
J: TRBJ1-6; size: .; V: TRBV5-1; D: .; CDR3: CASSLVSHSPLHF; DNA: TGCGCCAGCAGCTTGGTTTCTCATTCACCCCTCCACTTT
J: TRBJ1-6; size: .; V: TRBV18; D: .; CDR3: CASSPSLAYNSPLHF; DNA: TGTGCCAGCTCACCGTCGTTGGCCTATAATTCACCCCTCCACTTT